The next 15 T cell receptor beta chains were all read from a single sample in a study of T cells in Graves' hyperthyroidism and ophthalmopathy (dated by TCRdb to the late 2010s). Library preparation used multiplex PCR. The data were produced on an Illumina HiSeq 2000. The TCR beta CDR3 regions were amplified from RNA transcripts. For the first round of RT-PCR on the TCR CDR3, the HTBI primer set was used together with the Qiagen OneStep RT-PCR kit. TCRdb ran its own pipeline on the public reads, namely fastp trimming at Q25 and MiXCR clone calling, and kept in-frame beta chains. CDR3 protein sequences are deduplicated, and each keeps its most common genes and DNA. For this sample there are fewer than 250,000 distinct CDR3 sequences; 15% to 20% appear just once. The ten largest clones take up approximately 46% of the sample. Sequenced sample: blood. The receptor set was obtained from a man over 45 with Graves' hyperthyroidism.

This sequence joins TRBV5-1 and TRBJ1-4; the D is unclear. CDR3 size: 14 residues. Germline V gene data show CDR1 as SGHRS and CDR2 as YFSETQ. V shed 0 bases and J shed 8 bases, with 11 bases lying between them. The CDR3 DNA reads TGCGCCAGCAGCTTGGCCCTGCGGGAGGAAAAACTGTTTTTT. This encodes CASSLALREEKLFF.

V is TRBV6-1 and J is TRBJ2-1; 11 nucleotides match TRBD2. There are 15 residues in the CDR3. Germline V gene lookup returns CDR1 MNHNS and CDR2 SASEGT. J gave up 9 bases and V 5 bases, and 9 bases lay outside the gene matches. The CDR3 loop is CASSFTSGRVSEQFF. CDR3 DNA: TGTGCCAGCAGTTTCACTAGCGGGAGAGTAAGTGAGCAGTTCTTC.

The DNA of the CDR3 is TGCAGCGTTTCCGGGACTAGCGGGAGTAGGTCCTACAATGAGCAGTTCTTC. Encoded protein: CSVSGTSGSRSYNEQFF. The gene calls are TRBV29-1 and TRBJ2-1; 14 bases are a match to TRBD2. The CDR3 spans 17 residues. The germline gives CDR1 SQVTM, CDR2 ANQGSEA. V was clipped by 5 bases and J by 1 base; unmatched bases: 7.

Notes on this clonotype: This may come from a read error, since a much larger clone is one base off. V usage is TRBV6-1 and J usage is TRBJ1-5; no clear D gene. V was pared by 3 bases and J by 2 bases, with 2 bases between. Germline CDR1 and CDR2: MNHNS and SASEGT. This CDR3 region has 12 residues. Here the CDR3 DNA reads TGTGCCAGCAGTGAGGGCAATCAGCCCCAGCATTTT. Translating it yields CASSEGNQPQHF.

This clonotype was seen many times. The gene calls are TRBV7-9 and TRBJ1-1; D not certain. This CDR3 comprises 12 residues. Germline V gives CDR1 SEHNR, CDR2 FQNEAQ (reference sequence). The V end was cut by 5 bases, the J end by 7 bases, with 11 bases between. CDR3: CASSRMSVEAFF. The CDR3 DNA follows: TGTGCCAGCAGCCGGATGTCCGTTGAAGCTTTCTTT.

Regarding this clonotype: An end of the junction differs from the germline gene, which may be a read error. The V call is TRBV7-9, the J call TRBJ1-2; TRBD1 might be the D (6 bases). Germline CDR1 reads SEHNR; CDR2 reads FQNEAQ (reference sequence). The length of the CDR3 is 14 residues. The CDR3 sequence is CASSLAGAARGYTF. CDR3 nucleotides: TGTGCCAGCAGCCTAGCGGGGGCTGCTCGTGGCTACACCTTC.

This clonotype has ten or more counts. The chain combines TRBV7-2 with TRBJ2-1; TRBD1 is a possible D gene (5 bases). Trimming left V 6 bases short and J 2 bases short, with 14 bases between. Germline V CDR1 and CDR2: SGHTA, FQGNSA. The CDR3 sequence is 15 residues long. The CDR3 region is CASRTVGQPYNEQFF. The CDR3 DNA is TGTGCCAGCAGGACCGTGGGGCAACCCTACAATGAGCAGTTCTTC.

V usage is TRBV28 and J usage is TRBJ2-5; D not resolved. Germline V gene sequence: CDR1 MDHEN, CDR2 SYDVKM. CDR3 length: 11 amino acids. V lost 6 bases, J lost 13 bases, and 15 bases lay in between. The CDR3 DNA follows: TGTGCCAGCAGGGGCGCGTCCACTCCGTACTTC. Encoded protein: CASRGASTPYF.

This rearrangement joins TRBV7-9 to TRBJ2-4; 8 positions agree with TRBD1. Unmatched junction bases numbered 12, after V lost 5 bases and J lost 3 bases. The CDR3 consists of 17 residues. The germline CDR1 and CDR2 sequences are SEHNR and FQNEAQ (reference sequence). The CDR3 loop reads CASSHGQGKTGKNIQYF. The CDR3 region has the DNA TGTGCCAGCAGCCATGGACAGGGCAAAACCGGCAAAAACATTCAGTACTTC.

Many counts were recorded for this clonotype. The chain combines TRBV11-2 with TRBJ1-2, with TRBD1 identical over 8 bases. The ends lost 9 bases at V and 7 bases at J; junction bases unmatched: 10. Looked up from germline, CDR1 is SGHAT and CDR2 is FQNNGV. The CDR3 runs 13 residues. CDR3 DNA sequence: TGTGCCAGTACCCTAACAGGGGGGATTGGCTACACCTTC. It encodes CASTLTGGIGYTF.

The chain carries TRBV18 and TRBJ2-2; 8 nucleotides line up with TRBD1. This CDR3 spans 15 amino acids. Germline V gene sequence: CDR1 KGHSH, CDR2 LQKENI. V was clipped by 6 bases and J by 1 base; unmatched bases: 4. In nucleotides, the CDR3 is TGTGCCAGCTCCGGACAGGGTAGGAACACCGGGGAGCTGTTTTTT. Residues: CASSGQGRNTGELFF.

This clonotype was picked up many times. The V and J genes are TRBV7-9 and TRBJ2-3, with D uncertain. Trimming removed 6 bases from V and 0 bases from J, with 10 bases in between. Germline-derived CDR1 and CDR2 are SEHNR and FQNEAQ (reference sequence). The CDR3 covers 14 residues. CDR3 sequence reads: CASSVDGSTDTQYF. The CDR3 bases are TGTGCCAGCAGTGTAGACGGAAGCACAGATACGCAGTATTTT.

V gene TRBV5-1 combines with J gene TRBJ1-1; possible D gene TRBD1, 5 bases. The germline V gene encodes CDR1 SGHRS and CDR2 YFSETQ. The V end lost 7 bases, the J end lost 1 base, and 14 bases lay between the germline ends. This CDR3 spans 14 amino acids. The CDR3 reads CASLPDGGNTEAFF. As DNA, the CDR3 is TGCGCCAGCTTGCCGGACGGGGGGAACACTGAAGCTTTCTTT. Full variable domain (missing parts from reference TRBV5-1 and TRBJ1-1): KAGVTQTPRYLIKTRGQQVTLSCSPISGHRSVSWYQQTPGQGLQFLFEYFSETQRNKGNFPGRFSGRQFSNSRSEMNVSTLELGDSALYLCASLPDGGNTEAFFGQGTRLTVV.

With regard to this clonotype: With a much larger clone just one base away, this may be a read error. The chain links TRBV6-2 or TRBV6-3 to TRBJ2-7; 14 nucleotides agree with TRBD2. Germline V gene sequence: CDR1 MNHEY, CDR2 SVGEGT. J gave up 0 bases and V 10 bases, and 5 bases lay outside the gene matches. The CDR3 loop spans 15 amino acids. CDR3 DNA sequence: TGTGCCAACAGACTAGCGGGAGGGAGCTCCTACGAGCAGTACTTC. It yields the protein CANRLAGGSSYEQYF.

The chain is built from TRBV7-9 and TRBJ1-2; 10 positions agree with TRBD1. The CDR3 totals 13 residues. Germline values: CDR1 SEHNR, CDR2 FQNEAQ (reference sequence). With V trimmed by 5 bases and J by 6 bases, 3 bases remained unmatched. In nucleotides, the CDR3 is TGTGCCAGCAGCATGGGACAGGGGCATGGCTACACCTTC. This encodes CASSMGQGHGYTF. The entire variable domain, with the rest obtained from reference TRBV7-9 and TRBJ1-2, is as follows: DTGVSQNPRHKITKRGQNVTFRCDPISEHNRLYWYRQTLGQGPEFLTYFQNEAQLEKSRLLSDRFSAERPKGSFSTLEIQRTEQGDSAMYLCASSMGQGHGYTFGSGTRLTVV.